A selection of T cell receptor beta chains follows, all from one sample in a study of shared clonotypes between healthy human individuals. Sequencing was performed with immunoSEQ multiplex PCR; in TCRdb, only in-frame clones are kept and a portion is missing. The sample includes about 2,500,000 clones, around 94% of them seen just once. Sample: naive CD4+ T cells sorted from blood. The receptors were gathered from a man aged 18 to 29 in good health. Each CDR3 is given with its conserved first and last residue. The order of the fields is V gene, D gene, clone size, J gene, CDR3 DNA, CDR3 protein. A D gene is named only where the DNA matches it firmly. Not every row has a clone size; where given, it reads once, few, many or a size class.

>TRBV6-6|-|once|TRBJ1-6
TGTGCCAGCAGTTACTCTAGTCAGGGCGGCTCACCCCTCCACTTT
CASSYSSQGGSPLHF
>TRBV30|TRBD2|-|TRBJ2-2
TGTGCCTGTCAGACCGGGACTAGGGTGGCAGGGGAGCTGTTTTTT
CACQTGTRVAGELFF
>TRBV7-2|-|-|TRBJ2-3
TGTGCCAGCAGCCAGCTGGGCGGGGCCCGCACAGATACGCAGTATTTT
CASSQLGGARTDTQYF
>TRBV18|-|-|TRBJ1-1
TGTGCCAGCTCACGGACGGAGAACACTGAAGCTTTCTTT
CASSRTENTEAFF
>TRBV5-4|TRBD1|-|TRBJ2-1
TGTGCCAGCAGCATGGGACAGGGGGCTGTGTCTAATGAGCAGTTCTTC
CASSMGQGAVSNEQFF
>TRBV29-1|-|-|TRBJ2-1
TGCAGCGTTGAAGAGGCTTGGAGCGAATGGGGTCTTAATGAGCAGTTCTTC
CSVEEAWSEWGLNEQFF
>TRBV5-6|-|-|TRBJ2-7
TGTGCCAGCAGCTCACAAGGATCCTACGAGCAGTACTTC
CASSSQGSYEQYF
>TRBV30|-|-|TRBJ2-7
TGTGCCTGGAGTGTAAGGAAGTCTGGCTACGAGCAGTACTTC
CAWSVRKSGYEQYF
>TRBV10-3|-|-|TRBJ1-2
TGTGCCACCTCAGAACCAACAGGTTATGGCTACACCTTC
CATSEPTGYGYTF
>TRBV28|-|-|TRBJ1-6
TGTGCCAGCACCCAAGCGGGGGGCCCCCTCCACTTT
CASTQAGGPLHF
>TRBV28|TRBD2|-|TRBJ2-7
TGTGCGTCAGGCCTAGCGGGGGGGCGGGACGAGCAGTACTTC
CASGLAGGRDEQYF
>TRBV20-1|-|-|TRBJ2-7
TGCAGTGCAGGGAGTGGCTACGAGCAGTACTTC
CSAGSGYEQYF
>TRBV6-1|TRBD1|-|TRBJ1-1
TGTGCCAGCACGACAGGGATTAGGACTGAAGCTTTCTTT
CASTTGIRTEAFF
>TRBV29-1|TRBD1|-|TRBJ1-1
TGCAGCGCCGTAACCGGGACAGGGGTCTTGGACACTGAAGCTTTCTTT
CSAVTGTGVLDTEAFF
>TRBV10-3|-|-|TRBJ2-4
TGTGCCATCAGTGAGGGGACCCTAGCCAAAAACATTCAGTACTTC
CAISEGTLAKNIQYF
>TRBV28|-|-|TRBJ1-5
TGTGCCAGCAGTTTAGAAGCCGCCGACAGGTCCGGTCAGCCCCAGCATTTT
CASSLEAADRSGQPQHF
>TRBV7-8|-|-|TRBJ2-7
TGTGCCAGCAGGCTGAGTTTGGCAGGAAGCGAGCAGTACTTC
CASRLSLAGSEQYF
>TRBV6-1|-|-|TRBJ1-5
TGTGCCAGCAGTGAAGCGGCAGGTACGGGCAATCAGCCCCAGCATTTT
CASSEAAGTGNQPQHF
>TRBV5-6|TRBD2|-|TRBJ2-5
TGTGCCAGCAGCTTGATTTCGGGGGGTGGAGAGACCCAGTACTTC
CASSLISGGGETQYF
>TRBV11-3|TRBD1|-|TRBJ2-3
TGTGCCAGCAGCTTGGGACAGGGAGATGCAGATACGCAGTATTTT
CASSLGQGDADTQYF
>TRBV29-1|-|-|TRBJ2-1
TGCAGCGTATACCTTACCTACAATGAGCAGTTCTTC
CSVYLTYNEQFF
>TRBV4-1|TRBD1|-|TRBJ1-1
TGCGCCAGCAGCCAGTTCACAGGGGGCATGGAGAACACTGAAGCTTTCTTT
CASSQFTGGMENTEAFF
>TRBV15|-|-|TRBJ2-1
TGTGCCACCAGCGGGGGGCCAGGGTTGTACAATGAGCAGTTCTTC
CATSGGPGLYNEQFF
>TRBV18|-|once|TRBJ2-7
TGTGCCAGCTCACCACCGAGGGGGACGTACGAGCAGTACTTC
CASSPPRGTYEQYF
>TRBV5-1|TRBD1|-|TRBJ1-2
TGCGCCAGCAGCCCAGGACAGGGCACTTATAACTATGGCTACACCTTC
CASSPGQGTYNYGYTF
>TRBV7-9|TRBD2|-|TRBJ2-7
TGTGCCAGCAGCTTAATGGCGGGGGGACCCTACGAGCAGTACTTC
CASSLMAGGPYEQYF
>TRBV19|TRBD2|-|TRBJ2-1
TGTGCCAGTACCGGGACTAGCGGGAGGTACAATGAGCAGTTCTTC
CASTGTSGRYNEQFF
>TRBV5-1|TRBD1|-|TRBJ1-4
TGCGCCAGCAGCTTAAGGACAGGGGATGAAAAACTGTTTTTT
CASSLRTGDEKLFF
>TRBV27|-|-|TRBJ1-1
TGTGCCAGCAGTTTAAGGTCGGGGAACACTGAAGCTTTCTTT
CASSLRSGNTEAFF
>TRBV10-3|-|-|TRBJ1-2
TGTGCCACGCAGACGGATCCTAACTATGGCTACACCTTC
CATQTDPNYGYTF
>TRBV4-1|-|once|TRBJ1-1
TGCGCCAGCAGCCAAAGGGGCCTTGGCACTGAAGCTTTCTTT
CASSQRGLGTEAFF
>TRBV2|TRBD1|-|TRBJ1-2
TGTGCCAGCAGTGGAGGGACAGGAACCGCCTATGGCTACACCTTC
CASSGGTGTAYGYTF